Shown below are 4 T cell receptor beta chains from a single sample sequenced in a study of control samples from healthy donors and cancer patients. The data were produced by immunoSEQ multiplex PCR, yet TCRdb's version contains in-frame clones alone and is incomplete. The table lists about 100,000 clones, around 90% of them singletons, with 11% to 15% in the top ten. Sequencing was performed on blood. The receptor source for this set is a man younger than 40 in good health.

This clone was detected only once. The chain carries TRBV19 and TRBJ1-1; D is unresolved. V was shortened by 0 bases and J by 3 bases, with 14 bases between the two germline ends. CDR3 length: 16 amino acids. Germline CDR1 is LNHDA and CDR2 is SQIVND (reference sequence). The CDR3 is CASSIEVGRKYTEAFF. CDR3 nucleotide sequence: TGTGCCAGTAGTATAGAGGTCGGGCGAAAGTACACTGAAGCTTTCTTT.

The rearrangement links TRBV19 to TRBJ1-2; D possibly corresponds to TRBD1 (6 bases). CDR3 length: 14 amino acids. Germline loops: CDR1 LNHDA, CDR2 SQIVND (reference sequence). V lost 4 bases and J 1 base, leaving 10 bases between the germline ends. CDR3 sequence: CASSSLDSNYGYTF. The CDR3, as DNA: TGTGCCAGTAGTAGCCTGGACAGTAACTATGGCTACACCTTC.

The V call is TRBV5-4, the J call TRBJ2-1; unclear D gene. This CDR3 has 15 residues. Germline assignment: CDR1 SGHNT and CDR2 YYREEE (reference sequence). Trimming stripped 0 bases from V and 0 bases from J, with 7 bases between. The CDR3 loop is CASSLELPSYNEQFF. As DNA, the CDR3 is TGTGCCAGCAGCTTGGAACTCCCCTCCTACAATGAGCAGTTCTTC.

This rearrangement joins TRBV5-1 to TRBJ2-2; the match to TRBD2 covers 9 bases. This CDR3 is 16 amino acids long. Germline V gene lookup returns CDR1 SGHRS and CDR2 YFSETQ. V was clipped by 4 bases and J by 5 bases; unmatched bases: 9. The DNA for the CDR3 is TGCGCCAGCAGCCGGTCGATAGCGGGAGTTACCGGGGAGCTGTTTTTT. Its protein product is CASSRSIAGVTGELFF.